The sequence of this T cell receptor (beta chain) was determined in a study of response to subunit inactivated influenza vaccine. General observations from the study: Few additional T cells are recruited per seasonal influenza vaccination, authors suggested.

This clonotype occurred a few times. Its antigen is not identified. TCRdb re-called the RT-PCR reads through MiXCR, storing one row per CDR3 protein. The sample lists roughly 520,000 distinct CDR3 sequences, 25% occurring once. This TCR derives from a man aged 50-59 years who received an inactivated influenza vaccine. This material consisted of CD4+ T cells sorted from PBMCs, taken roughly 5 days after vaccination.

The CDR3 sequence is CASSELGAGLMREKLFF. The DNA of the CDR3 is TGTGCCAGCAGTGAATTGGGTGCAGGGTTAATGCGAGAAAAACTGTTTTTT. The rearrangement uses TRBV25-1 and TRBJ1-4, with D possibly TRBD1 on 5 matching bases. CDR3 size: 17 residues. The germline CDR1 and CDR2 sequences are MGHDK and SYGVNS. The ends were cut back, 1 base at V and 8 bases at J, with 20 bases in the middle.